These T cell receptor beta chains were read from a single sample in a study of shared clonotypes between healthy human individuals. The method was immunoSEQ multiplex PCR; TCRdb's version includes in-frame clones alone and lacks a portion of them. The sample lists about 2 million clones; approximately 95% were seen once. Input material: naive CD8+ T cells sorted from blood. Source of these receptors: a man between 18 and 35 years old in good health. CDR3s include the opening cysteine and the closing phenylalanine or tryptophan. A D gene is named only where the DNA matches it firmly. Clone sizes are given selectively: once, few, many, or a class where the clone is expanded.

>TRBJ1-2|.|TRBV7-9|few
TGTGCCAGCAGCTTAGTTAACTATGGCTACACCTTC
CASSLVNYGYTF
>TRBJ1-3|TRBD1|TRBV7-9|.
TGTGCCAGCTTAGACAGGGACTCTGGAAACACCATATATTTT
CASLDRDSGNTIYF
>TRBJ2-7|.|TRBV5-6|once
TGTGCCAGCAGTTTGCCTGAGGTCTTATCCTACGAGCAGTACTTC
CASSLPEVLSYEQYF
>TRBJ1-1|.|TRBV7-9|once
TGTGCCAGCAGCGGGGACATGAACACTGAAGCTTTCTTT
CASSGDMNTEAFF
>TRBJ2-7|.|TRBV7-7|.
TGTGCTAGCAGCTTATGGGCAGGCTACGAGCAGTACTTC
CASSLWAGYEQYF
>TRBJ2-6|.|TRBV5-5|.
TGTGCCAGCAGGCAAAACCCGGGGTTTGGGGCCAACGTCCTGACTTTC
CASRQNPGFGANVLTF
>TRBJ2-7|.|TRBV2|.
TGTGCCAGTACCGGGACAAGGGACTACGAGCAGTACTTC
CASTGTRDYEQYF
>TRBJ1-6|.|TRBV7-9|.
TGTGCCAGCAGCCTTGCGGACTATAATTCACCCCTCCACTTT
CASSLADYNSPLHF
>TRBJ2-7|TRBD1|TRBV5-1|.
TGCGCCAGCAGACCGGACAGGGCCTACTACGAGCAGTACTTC
CASRPDRAYYEQYF
>TRBJ2-7|TRBD2|TRBV7-2|once
TGTGCCAGCAGCTTAAGGCTAGCGGGACCGACCTCCTACGAGCAGTACTTC
CASSLRLAGPTSYEQYF
>TRBJ1-6|.|TRBV9|.
TGTGCCAGCAGCGTAGCGGGGGGCACCTATAATTCACCCCTCCACTTT
CASSVAGGTYNSPLHF
>TRBJ1-1|.|TRBV14|.
TGTGCCAGCAGCCAAGATTTCGGCAGGAACACTGAAGCTTTCTTT
CASSQDFGRNTEAFF
>TRBJ2-3|TRBD2|TRBV27|.
TGTGCCAGCAGTTTGACTAGCGGGGAAACAGATACGCAGTATTTT
CASSLTSGETDTQYF
>TRBJ2-1|TRBD2|TRBV27|.
TGTGCCAGCAGTCTCACACCGACTAGCGGCACCTACAATGAGCAGTTCTTC
CASSLTPTSGTYNEQFF
>TRBJ2-7|TRBD2|TRBV6-5|.
TGTGCCAGCAGTTACAGTGGCGGGAGCTCCTACGAGCAGTACTTC
CASSYSGGSSYEQYF
>TRBJ2-7|.|TRBV30|.
TGTGCCTGGAGTGTACATGGCTCCTACGAGCAGTACTTC
CAWSVHGSYEQYF
>TRBJ2-2|.|TRBV13|.
TGTGCCAGCAGCTTATTAGTTTCCCCGGTGGCTAACACCGGGGAGCTGTTTTTT
CASSLLVSPVANTGELFF
>TRBJ2-7|TRBD1|TRBV27|.
TGTGCCAGCAGTGGAACTGGGGTACAGGGGGCAGCCTACGAGCAGTACTTC
CASSGTGVQGAAYEQYF
>TRBJ2-7|.|TRBV7-9|.
TGTGCCAGCAGCTTAGCACAGAGCTCCTACGAGCAGTACTTC
CASSLAQSSYEQYF
>TRBJ2-3|.|TRBV21-1|.
TGTGCCAGCAGCAGAGGCGGGACAGACACAGATACGCAGTATTTT
CASSRGGTDTDTQYF
>TRBJ2-7|.|TRBV6-1|once
TGTGCCAGCGGCTACCGGGACCCTTACGAGCAGTACTTC
CASGYRDPYEQYF
>TRBJ2-3|.|TRBV4-1|.
TGCGCCAGCAGCCAAGAGGGGGAGGGGGCTTACACAGATACGCAGTATTTT
CASSQEGEGAYTDTQYF
>TRBJ1-4|.|TRBV5-8|.
TGTGCCAGCAGCTGGCCCAGGGTGAGGGAAAAACTGTTTTTT
CASSWPRVREKLFF
>TRBJ2-5|.|TRBV9|.
TGTGCCAGCAGCGTAGTTGGAGGAGAGACCCAGTACTTC
CASSVVGGETQYF
>TRBJ1-5|TRBD1|TRBV28|.
TGTGCCAGCAGCCTCGGGACAGGAGAGAATCAGCCCCAGCATTTT
CASSLGTGENQPQHF
>TRBJ2-7|TRBD2|TRBV9|.
TGTGCCAGCAGCGTAGAAGCGGGAGGCTGGCTCGAGCAGTACTTC
CASSVEAGGWLEQYF
>TRBJ2-1|TRBD1|TRBV30|.
TGTGCCTGTGAAGGGACAGGGTATTGGAATGAGCAGTTCTTC
CACEGTGYWNEQFF
>TRBJ1-6|.|TRBV6-5|.
TGTGCCAGCAGTTACACAGGGTCACCCCTCCACTTT
CASSYTGSPLHF
>TRBJ1-2|.|TRBV5-6|.
TGTGCCAGCAGCCCAGACTCCTATGGCTACACCTTC
CASSPDSYGYTF
>TRBJ2-6|.|TRBV13|once
TGTGCCAGCAGCGAACACCTGGGCGACTCTGGGGCCAACGTCCTGACTTTC
CASSEHLGDSGANVLTF
>TRBJ2-3|.|TRBV4-1|.
TGCGCCAGCAGCCAAGGGGGGCGGCCAGATACGCAGTATTTT
CASSQGGRPDTQYF
>TRBJ2-1|TRBD2|TRBV27|.
TGTGCCAGCAGTCTCATAGCGGGGAGCTCCTACAATGAGCAGTTCTTC
CASSLIAGSSYNEQFF
>TRBJ2-1|TRBD2|TRBV7-9|.
TGTGCCAGCAGCTTTGCGGGGGGATTTTACAATGAGCAGTTCTTC
CASSFAGGFYNEQFF
>TRBJ1-1|.|TRBV4-1|.
TGCGCCAGCAGCCAAGAATGGGCGGGGAGCACTGAAGCTTTCTTT
CASSQEWAGSTEAFF
>TRBJ1-2|.|TRBV5-1|.
TGCGCCAGCAGCTTGGGTGGAACCTCCTATGGCTACACCTTC
CASSLGGTSYGYTF
>TRBJ1-1|.|TRBV11-2|.
TGTGCCAGCAGCTCGTACAGTGTTAACACTGAAGCTTTCTTT
CASSSYSVNTEAFF
>TRBJ2-7|TRBD1|TRBV29-1|.
TGCAGCGTTGAAGTTGACAGGGCGAGCTACGAGCAGTACTTC
CSVEVDRASYEQYF
>TRBJ1-3|.|TRBV30|.
TGTGCCTGGACGATGGAGGATGGAAACACCATATATTTT
CAWTMEDGNTIYF
>TRBJ2-7|.|TRBV4-3|.
TGCGCCAGCAGCCAAGTTCGATCCTCTAGCGAGCAGTACTTC
CASSQVRSSSEQYF
>TRBJ2-5|TRBD2|TRBV6-5|.
TGTGCCAGCAGTTACGGACTAGAAGAGACCCAGTACTTC
CASSYGLEETQYF
>TRBJ2-7|.|TRBV11-2|.
TGTGCCAGCAGCTCACTGGTCTACGAGCAGTACTTC
CASSSLVYEQYF
>TRBJ2-7|.|TRBV5-1|.
TGCGCCAGCAGCTCAATACAGGGTCTCCTCTACGAGCAGTACTTC
CASSSIQGLLYEQYF
>TRBJ2-7|.|TRBV5-4|.
TGTGCCAGCAGCTTTTGGGGAGGACCTCCCTACGAGCAGTACTTC
CASSFWGGPPYEQYF
>TRBJ1-1|.|TRBV9|.
TGTGCCAGCTCGCGGGGTAGGACTGAAGCTTTCTTT
CASSRGRTEAFF
>TRBJ2-3|.|TRBV19|.
TGTGCCAGTAGTCTCTTAGCGGAAAGCACAGATACGCAGTATTTT
CASSLLAESTDTQYF
>TRBJ1-3|.|TRBV19|.
TGTGCCAGTAGTATCAGGGGATCGTCTGGAAACACCATATATTTT
CASSIRGSSGNTIYF